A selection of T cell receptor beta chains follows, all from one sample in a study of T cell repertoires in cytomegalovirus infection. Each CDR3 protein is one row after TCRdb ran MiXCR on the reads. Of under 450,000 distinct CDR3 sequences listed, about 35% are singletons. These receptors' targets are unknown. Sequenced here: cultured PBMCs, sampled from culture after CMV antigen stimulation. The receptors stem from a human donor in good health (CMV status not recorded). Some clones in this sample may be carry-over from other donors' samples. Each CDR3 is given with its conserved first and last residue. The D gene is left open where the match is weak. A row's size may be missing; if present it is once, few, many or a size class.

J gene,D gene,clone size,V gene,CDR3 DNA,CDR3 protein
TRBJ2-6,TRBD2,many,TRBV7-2,TGTGCCAGCAGCTTCAATCCGGGACTAGCGGGATCTGGGGCCAACGTCCTGACTTTC,CASSFNPGLAGSGANVLTF
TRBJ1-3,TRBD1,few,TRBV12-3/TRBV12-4,TGTGCCAGCAGGAACCGACAGGGTGGCGGAGGAAACACCATATATTTT,CASRNRQGGGGNTIYF
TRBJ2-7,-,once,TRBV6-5,TGTGCCAGCAGTCGGACGGCTTCCTACGAGCAGTACTTC,CASSRTASYEQYF
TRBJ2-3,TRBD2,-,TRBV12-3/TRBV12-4,TGTGCCACCGGGGGGTTTGGGGCAGATACGCAGTATTTT,CATGGFGADTQYF
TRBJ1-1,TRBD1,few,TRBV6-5,TGTGCCAGCAAACCCGCGGGACAGGGGGCCCCGGGCGACCAGAACACTGAAGCTTTCTTT,CASKPAGQGAPGDQNTEAFF
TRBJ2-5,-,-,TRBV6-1,TGTGCCACCTCCAAAGCGGGTGGGGGTCAAGAGACCCAGTACTTC,CATSKAGGGQETQYF
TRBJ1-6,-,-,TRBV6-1,TGTGCCAGCAACACGCCCGGACCGGATTCACCCCTCCACTTT,CASNTPGPDSPLHF
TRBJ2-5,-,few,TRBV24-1,TGTGCCACCAGTGATAAAATCAGGGGGGTCCAAGAGACCCAGTACTTC,CATSDKIRGVQETQYF
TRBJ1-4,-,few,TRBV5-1,TGCGCCAGCAGCCCGAACTGGGACCCCGAAAAACTGTTTTTT,CASSPNWDPEKLFF
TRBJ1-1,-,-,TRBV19,TGTGCCAGTAGTATAGTCGTAAGGGGACATAACACTGAAGCTTTCTTT,CASSIVVRGHNTEAFF
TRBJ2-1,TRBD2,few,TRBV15,TGTGCCACCAGCAGGTTAACGGGACTACCCCACGGTGAGCAGTTCTTC,CATSRLTGLPHGEQFF